These 16 T cell receptor beta chains originate from one sample sequenced in a study of CD8 T cells in Susac syndrome (dated by TCRdb to the late 2010s). Receptor libraries were prepared by the immunoSEQ multiplex PCR assay. RNA was extracted using the RNeasy kit, and about 0.45 to 1 ug of the RNA was reverse transcribed with random hexamers. The raw public data were reprocessed by TCRdb itself: fastp quality trimming at Q25, MiXCR clonotype calling, in-frame beta chains only. Each record represents a unique CDR3 protein, reported with the most common genes and DNA among its rows. Present in this sample are some 300,000 distinct CDR3 sequences, about 89% of which were seen just once. Under 0.2% of the sample is held by the ten biggest clonotypes. Sequenced sample: CD8+ T cells from PBMCs. Source of these receptors: a human donor with multiple sclerosis.

Only one count was recorded for this clonotype. V and J are TRBV27 and TRBJ2-1, with D perhaps matching TRBD2 (6 bases). Trimming removed 2 bases from V and 0 bases from J, with 8 bases in between. The CDR3 consists of 15 residues. Germline assignment: CDR1 MNHEY and CDR2 SMNVEV (reference sequence). Here the CDR3 reads CASSLAGFSYNEQFF. CDR3 nucleotides: TGTGCCAGCAGTTTAGCGGGATTCTCCTACAATGAGCAGTTCTTC.

The chain is built from TRBV14 and TRBJ2-4; D is ambiguous. Germline loops: CDR1 SGHDN, CDR2 FVKESK. This CDR3 is built from 17 residues. Trimming pared 2 bases from V and 5 bases from J, leaving 19 bases between. CDR3 amino acids: CASSQYVVNAAQNIQYF. In nucleotides, the CDR3 is TGTGCCAGCAGCCAATACGTCGTCAACGCTGCCCAAAACATTCAGTACTTC.

The chain uses TRBV29-1 and TRBJ2-1; the match to TRBD2 covers 8 bases. CDR3 length equals 16 residues. Trimming took 0 bases from V and 3 from J; bases not matched to a gene: 7. The germline V gene encodes CDR1 SQVTM and CDR2 ANQGSEA. The CDR3 sequence: CSVEDFGGRNYNEQFF. CDR3 bases: TGCAGCGTTGAAGATTTTGGCGGGAGGAACTACAATGAGCAGTTCTTC.

J is TRBJ2-2 and V is TRBV6-4, with TRBD2 identical over 8 bases. Germline lookup yields CDR1 MRHNA and CDR2 SNTAGT. V shed 5 bases and J 1 base; nucleotides not matched to a gene: 3. The CDR3 length is 15 residues. The CDR3 here is CASSTSGLNTGELFF. CDR3 nucleotides: TGTGCCAGCAGTACTAGCGGCTTGAACACCGGGGAGCTGTTTTTT.

This clonotype was counted at least ten times. V and J are TRBV27 and TRBJ2-7; D is uncertain. This CDR3 is 13 amino acids long. With 6 bases removed from V and 0 bases from J, the gap between germline ends came to 9 bases. Germline assignment: CDR1 MNHEY and CDR2 SMNVEV (reference sequence). CDR3 sequence (DNA): TGTGCCAGCAGCCTTGGGCCCTCCTACGAGCAGTACTTC. Translated: CASSLGPSYEQYF.

The rearrangement links TRBV19 to TRBJ2-3; weak D call: TRBD1 (5 bases). The germline V gene has CDR1 LNHDA and CDR2 SQIVND (reference sequence). Trimming stripped 3 bases from V and 1 base from J, with 8 bases between. This CDR3 has 14 residues. The CDR3 is CASSMGRGTDTQYF. The CDR3 DNA reads TGTGCCAGTAGTATGGGCAGGGGCACAGATACGCAGTATTTT.

The rearrangement joins TRBV27 to TRBJ2-7; D is undetermined. The germline gives CDR1 MNHEY, CDR2 SMNVEV (reference sequence). The V and J ends lost 5 bases and 5 bases respectively, with 10 bases between them. This CDR3 is 12 amino acids long. This CDR3 is CASSVLGNEQYF. CDR3 in DNA: TGTGCCAGCAGTGTCCTAGGGAACGAGCAGTACTTC.

The chain uses TRBV7-2 and TRBJ1-1; D remains ambiguous. This CDR3 comprises 13 residues. CDR1 and CDR2 from the germline V gene are SGHTA and FQGNSA. The V and J ends lost 4 bases and 6 bases respectively, with 12 bases between them. The DNA of the CDR3 is TGTGCCAGCAGCTACGTCCGGGCAGCTGAAGCTTTCTTT. Amino acids: CASSYVRAAEAFF.

V and J are TRBV9 and TRBJ2-7; D perhaps matches TRBD1 (5 bases). Germline CDR1 reads SGDLS; CDR2 reads YYNGEE. This CDR3 is built from 14 residues. V was clipped by 2 bases and J by 1 base, with 10 bases between them. CDR3 nucleotide sequence: TGTGCCAGCAGCGTCGACAGCCTTTCCTACGAGCAGTACTTC. It translates to CASSVDSLSYEQYF.

This chain connects TRBV23-1 to TRBJ1-5; 8 bases agree with TRBD1. TRBV23-1 is an ORF, with its function uncertain. The V gene end was trimmed by 0 bases and the J gene end by 1 base; junction bases not matched to a gene: 8. The length of the CDR3 is 18 residues. CDR3 bases: TGCGCCAGCAGTCAATCCCCCCCGGGACAGGAAAGCAATCAGCCCCAGCATTTT. As protein: CASSQSPPGQESNQPQHF.

The gene calls are TRBV14 and TRBJ2-1, with no clear D. Germline V gene data show CDR1 as SGHDN and CDR2 as FVKESK. This CDR3 region has 11 residues. The V end was cut by 11 bases, the J end by 3 bases, with 8 bases between. Written as DNA, the CDR3 is TGTGCCGTAGGATTCTACAATGAGCAGTTCTTC. Protein product: CAVGFYNEQFF.

V gene TRBV5-1 combines with J gene TRBJ2-3; 7 nucleotides agree with TRBD1. CDR1 and CDR2 from the germline V gene are SGHRS and YFSETQ. V gave up 4 bases and J gave up 4 bases; unmatched junction bases: 9. The CDR3 consists of 15 residues. The CDR3 nucleotides read TGCGCCAGCAGCCCCCGACAGGGTAGCGCAGATACGCAGTATTTT. Its translation is CASSPRQGSADTQYF.

This clonotype was recorded once. The CDR3 bases are TGTGCCAGCAGCCAAGAAGTTGAGACAGCCTACGCTTATGAGCAGTACTTC. Amino acid sequence: CASSQEVETAYAYEQYF. The chain is built from TRBV3-1 and TRBJ2-7; the D gene is possibly TRBD1 (5 bases). From germline, CDR1 is LGHDT and CDR2 YNNKEL (reference sequence). V lost 0 bases and J 7 bases, leaving 22 bases between the germline ends. The CDR3 consists of 17 residues.

For the CDR3, the DNA is TGTGCCAGCAGTTCGGGACTAGCGGGGGGAACAGATACGCAGTATTTT. It translates to CASSSGLAGGTDTQYF. The rearrangement joins TRBV27 to TRBJ2-3, with TRBD2 matching over 15 bases. The CDR3 is 16 amino acids. With V trimmed by 4 bases and J by 3 bases, 2 bases remained unmatched. The germline gives CDR1 MNHEY, CDR2 SMNVEV (reference sequence).

This chain links TRBV7-6 with TRBJ2-2; 8 nucleotides line up with TRBD1. CDR1 and CDR2 from the germline V gene are SGHVS and FNYEAQ. CDR3 length equals 15 residues. V trimming: 3 bases; J trimming: 4 bases; junction bases outside the gene matches: 4. CDR3 sequence (DNA): TGTGCCAGCAGCTTTGGGACAGGTCCCACCGGGGAGCTGTTTTTT. It translates to CASSFGTGPTGELFF.

This clonotype occurred a few times. The V gene is TRBV12-3 or TRBV12-4, the J gene TRBJ2-1, with D uncertain. The germline V and J ends were trimmed by 1 base and 8 bases, with 6 bases remaining between them. The CDR3 is 12 amino acids. The DNA for the CDR3 is TGTGCCAGCAGTTTAGATGGTGATGAGCAGTTCTTC. Residues: CASSLDGDEQFF.